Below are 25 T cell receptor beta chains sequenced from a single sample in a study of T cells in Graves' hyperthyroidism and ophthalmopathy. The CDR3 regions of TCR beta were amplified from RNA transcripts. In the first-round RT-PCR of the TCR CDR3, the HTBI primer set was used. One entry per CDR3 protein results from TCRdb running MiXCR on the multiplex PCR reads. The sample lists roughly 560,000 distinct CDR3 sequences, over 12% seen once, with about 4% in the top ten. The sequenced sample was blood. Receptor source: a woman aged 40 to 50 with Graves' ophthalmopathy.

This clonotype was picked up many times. CDR3 nucleotides: TGTGCCAGCAGTGCGGGGGGACTCATCCGTCGGTACGAGCAGTACTTC. This codes for CASSAGGLIRRYEQYF. The chain is built from TRBV6-1 and TRBJ2-7, with 7 positions matching TRBD2. V lost 4 bases to trimming and J lost 4 bases; unmatched junction nucleotides: 13. Germline CDR1 reads MNHNS; CDR2 reads SASEGT. The CDR3 loop spans 16 amino acids.

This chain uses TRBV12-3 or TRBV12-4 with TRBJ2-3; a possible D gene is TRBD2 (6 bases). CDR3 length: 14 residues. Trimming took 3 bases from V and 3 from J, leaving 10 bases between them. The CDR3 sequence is CASSFDGRTDTQYF. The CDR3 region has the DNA TGTGCCAGCAGTTTTGACGGGAGAACAGATACGCAGTATTTT.

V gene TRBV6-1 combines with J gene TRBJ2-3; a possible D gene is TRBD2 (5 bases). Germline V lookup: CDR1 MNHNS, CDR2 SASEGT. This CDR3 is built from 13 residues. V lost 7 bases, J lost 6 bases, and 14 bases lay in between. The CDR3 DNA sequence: TGTGCCAGCACCTACAGTCGGGGTGATACGCAGTATTTT. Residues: CASTYSRGDTQYF.

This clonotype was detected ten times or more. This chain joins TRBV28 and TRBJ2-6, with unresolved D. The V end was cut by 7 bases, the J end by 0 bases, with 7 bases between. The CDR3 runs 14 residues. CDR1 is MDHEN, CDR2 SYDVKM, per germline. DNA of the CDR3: TGTGCCAGCAATAGTGTCTCTGGGGCCAACGTCCTGACTTTC. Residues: CASNSVSGANVLTF.

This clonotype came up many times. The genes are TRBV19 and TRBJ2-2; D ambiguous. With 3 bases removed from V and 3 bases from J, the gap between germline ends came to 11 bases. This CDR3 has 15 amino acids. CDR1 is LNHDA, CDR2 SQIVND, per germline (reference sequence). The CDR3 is CASSIYGIYTGELFF. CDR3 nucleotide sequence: TGTGCCAGTAGTATTTATGGGATATACACCGGGGAGCTGTTTTTT.

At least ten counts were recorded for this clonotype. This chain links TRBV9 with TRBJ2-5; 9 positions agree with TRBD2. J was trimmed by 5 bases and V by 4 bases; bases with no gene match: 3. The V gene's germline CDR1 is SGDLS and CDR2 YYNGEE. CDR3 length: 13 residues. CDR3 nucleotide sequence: TGTGCCAGCAGCACTGGGACTAGCGAGACCCAGTACTTC. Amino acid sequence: CASSTGTSETQYF.

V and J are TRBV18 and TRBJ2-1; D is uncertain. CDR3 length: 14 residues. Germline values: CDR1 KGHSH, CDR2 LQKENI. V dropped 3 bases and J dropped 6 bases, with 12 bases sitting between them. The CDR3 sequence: CASSPFLESNEQFF. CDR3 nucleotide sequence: TGTGCCAGCTCACCTTTCCTAGAAAGCAATGAGCAGTTCTTC. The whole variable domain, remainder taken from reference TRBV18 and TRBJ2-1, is NAGVMQNPRHLVRRRGQEARLRCSPMKGHSHVYWYRQLPEEGLKFMVYLQKENIIDESGMPKERFSAEFPKEGPSILRIQQVVRGDSAAYFCASSPFLESNEQFFGPGTRLTVL.

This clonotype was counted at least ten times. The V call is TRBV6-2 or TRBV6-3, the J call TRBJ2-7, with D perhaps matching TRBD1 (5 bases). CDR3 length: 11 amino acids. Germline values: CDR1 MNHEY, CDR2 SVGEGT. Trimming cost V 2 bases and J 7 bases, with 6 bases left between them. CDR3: CASSYGAEQYF. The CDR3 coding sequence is TGTGCCAGCAGTTACGGGGCAGAGCAGTACTTC.

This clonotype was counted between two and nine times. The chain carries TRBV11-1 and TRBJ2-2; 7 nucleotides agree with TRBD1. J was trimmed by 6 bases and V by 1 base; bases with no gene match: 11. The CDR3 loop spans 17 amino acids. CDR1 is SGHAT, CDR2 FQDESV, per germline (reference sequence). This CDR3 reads CASSLGRSAQGAGELFF. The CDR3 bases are TGTGCCAGCAGCTTAGGCCGATCTGCTCAGGGGGCCGGGGAGCTGTTTTTT.

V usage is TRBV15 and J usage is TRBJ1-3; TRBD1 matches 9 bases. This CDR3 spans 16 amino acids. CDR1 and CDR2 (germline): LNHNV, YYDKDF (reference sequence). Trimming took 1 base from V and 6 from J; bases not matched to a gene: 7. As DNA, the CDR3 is TGTGCCACCAGCAGAGGCGTAGGGACAGGGTTAAACACCATATATTTT. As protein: CATSRGVGTGLNTIYF.

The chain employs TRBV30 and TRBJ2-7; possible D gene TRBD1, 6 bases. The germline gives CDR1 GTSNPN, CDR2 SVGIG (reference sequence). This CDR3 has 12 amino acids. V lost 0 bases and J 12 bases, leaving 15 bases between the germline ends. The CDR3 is CAWSVGARGPYF. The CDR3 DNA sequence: TGTGCCTGGAGTGTAGGGGCCAGGGGCCCGTACTTC.

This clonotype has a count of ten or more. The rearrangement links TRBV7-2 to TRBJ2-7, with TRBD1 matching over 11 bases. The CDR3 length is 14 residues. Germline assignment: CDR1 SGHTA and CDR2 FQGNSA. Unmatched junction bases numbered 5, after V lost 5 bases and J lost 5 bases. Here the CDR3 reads CASSRDRGDNEQYF. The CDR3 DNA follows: TGTGCCAGCAGCCGGGACAGGGGGGACAACGAGCAGTACTTC. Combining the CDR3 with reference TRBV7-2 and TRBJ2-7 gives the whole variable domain GAGVSQSPSNKVTEKGKDVELRCDPISGHTALYWYRQSLGQGLEFLIYFQGNSAPDKSGLPSDRFSAERTGGSVSTLTIQRTQQEDSAVYLCASSRDRGDNEQYFGPGTRLTVT.

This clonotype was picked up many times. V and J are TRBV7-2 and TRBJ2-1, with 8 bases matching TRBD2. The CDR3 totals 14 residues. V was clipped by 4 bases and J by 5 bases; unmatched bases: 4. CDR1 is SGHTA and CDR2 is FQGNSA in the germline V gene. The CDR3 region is CASSSSGGDNEQFF. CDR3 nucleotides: TGTGCCAGCAGCTCCTCGGGGGGGGACAATGAGCAGTTCTTC.

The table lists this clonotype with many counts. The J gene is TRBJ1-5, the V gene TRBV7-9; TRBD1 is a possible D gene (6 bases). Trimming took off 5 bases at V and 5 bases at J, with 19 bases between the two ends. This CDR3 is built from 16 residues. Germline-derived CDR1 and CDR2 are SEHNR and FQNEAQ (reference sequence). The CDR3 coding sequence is TGTGCCAGCAGCCCAGAGGCGGGGGGGCCCTATCAGCCCCAGCATTTT. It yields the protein CASSPEAGGPYQPQHF.

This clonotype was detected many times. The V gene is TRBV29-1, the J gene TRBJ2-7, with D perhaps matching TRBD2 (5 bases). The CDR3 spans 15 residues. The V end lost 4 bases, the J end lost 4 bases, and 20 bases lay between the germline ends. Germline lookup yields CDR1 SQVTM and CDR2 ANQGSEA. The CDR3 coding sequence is TGCAGCGTTGTAGGGTGGGAGAATGTGGGGTACGAGCAGTACTTC. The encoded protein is CSVVGWENVGYEQYF.

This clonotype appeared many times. In nucleotides, the CDR3 is TGTGCCAGCAGCTTCCACAAGCGGGAGGCGACCCAGTACTTC. Translated: CASSFHKREATQYF. V is TRBV7-9 and J is TRBJ2-5; 9 positions agree with TRBD2. Trimming at V came to 3 bases and at J to 7 bases, leaving 6 bases not matched to a gene. Per germline, CDR1 SEHNR and CDR2 FQNEAQ (reference sequence). The CDR3 runs to 14 residues.

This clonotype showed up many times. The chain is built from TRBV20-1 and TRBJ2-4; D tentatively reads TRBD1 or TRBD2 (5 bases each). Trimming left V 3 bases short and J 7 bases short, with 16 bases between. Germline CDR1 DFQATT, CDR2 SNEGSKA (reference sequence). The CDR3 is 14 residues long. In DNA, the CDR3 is TGCAGTGCTAGGGGGGACCTCGAGGAGAACATTCAGTACTTC. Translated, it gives CSARGDLEENIQYF.

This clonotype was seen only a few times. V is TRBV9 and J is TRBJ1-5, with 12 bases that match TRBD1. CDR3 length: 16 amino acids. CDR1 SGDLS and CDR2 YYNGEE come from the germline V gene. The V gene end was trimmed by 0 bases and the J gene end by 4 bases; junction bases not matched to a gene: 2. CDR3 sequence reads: CASSVGGQGANQPQHF. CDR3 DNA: TGTGCCAGCAGCGTAGGGGGACAGGGGGCAAATCAGCCCCAGCATTTT.

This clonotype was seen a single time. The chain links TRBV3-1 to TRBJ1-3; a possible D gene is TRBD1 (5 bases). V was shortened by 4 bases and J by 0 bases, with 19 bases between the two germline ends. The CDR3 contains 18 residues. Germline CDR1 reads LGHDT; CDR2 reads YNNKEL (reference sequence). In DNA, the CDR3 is TGTGCCAGCAGCCGGGGACCACAAGGCAGGTTCTCTGGAAACACCATATATTTT. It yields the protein CASSRGPQGRFSGNTIYF.

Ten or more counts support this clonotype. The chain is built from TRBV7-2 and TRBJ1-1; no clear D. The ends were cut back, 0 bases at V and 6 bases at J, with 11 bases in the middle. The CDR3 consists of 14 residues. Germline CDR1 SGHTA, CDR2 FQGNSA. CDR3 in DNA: TGTGCCAGCAGCTTAGCGTTCGGCTCGGCTGAAGCTTTCTTT. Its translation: CASSLAFGSAEAFF.

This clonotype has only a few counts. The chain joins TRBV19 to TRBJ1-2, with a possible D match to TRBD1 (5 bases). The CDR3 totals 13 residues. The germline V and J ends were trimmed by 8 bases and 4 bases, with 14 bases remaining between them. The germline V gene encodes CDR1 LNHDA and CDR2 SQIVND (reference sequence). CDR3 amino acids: CASQPTDVYGYTF. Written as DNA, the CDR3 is TGTGCCAGTCAACCGACAGACGTCTATGGCTACACCTTC.

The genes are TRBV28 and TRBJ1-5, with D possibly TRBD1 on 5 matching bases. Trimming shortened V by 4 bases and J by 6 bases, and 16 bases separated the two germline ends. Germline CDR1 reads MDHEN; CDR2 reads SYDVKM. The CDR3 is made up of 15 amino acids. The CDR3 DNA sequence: TGTGCCAGCAGTTGGCGATTCGGGGGTGGTCAGCCCCAGCATTTT. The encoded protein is CASSWRFGGGQPQHF. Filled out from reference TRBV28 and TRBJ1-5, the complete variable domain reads DVKVTQSSRYLVKRTGEKVFLECVQDMDHENMFWYRQDPGLGLRLIYFSYDVKMKEKGDIPEGYSVSREKKERFSLILESASTNQTSMYLCASSWRFGGGQPQHFGDGTRLSIL.

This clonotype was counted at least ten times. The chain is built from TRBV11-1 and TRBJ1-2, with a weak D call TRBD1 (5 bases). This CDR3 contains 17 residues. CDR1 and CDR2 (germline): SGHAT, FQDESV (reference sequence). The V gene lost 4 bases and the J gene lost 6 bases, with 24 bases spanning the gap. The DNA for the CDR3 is TGTGCCAGCAGCTATACTTCTGAGGGGACCGTAATCCATGGCTACACCTTC. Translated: CASSYTSEGTVIHGYTF.

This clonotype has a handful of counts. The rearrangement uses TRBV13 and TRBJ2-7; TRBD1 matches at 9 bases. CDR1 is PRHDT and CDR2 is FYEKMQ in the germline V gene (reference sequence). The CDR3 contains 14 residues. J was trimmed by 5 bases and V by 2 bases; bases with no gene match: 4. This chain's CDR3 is CASSLQQGANEQYF. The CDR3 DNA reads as TGTGCCAGCAGCTTACAACAGGGGGCAAACGAGCAGTACTTC.

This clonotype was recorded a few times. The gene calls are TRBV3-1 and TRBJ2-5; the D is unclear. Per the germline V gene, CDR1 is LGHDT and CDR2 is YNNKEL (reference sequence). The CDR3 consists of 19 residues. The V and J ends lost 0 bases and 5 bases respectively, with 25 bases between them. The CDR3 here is CASSQDPHFGAGDSETQYF. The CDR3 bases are TGTGCCAGCAGCCAAGATCCTCACTTTGGCGCAGGTGATAGTGAGACCCAGTACTTC.